This is a list of T cell receptor beta chains from one sample in a study of glioma-infiltrating T cells. TCRdb passed the multiplex PCR reads through MiXCR, listing each CDR3 protein once. The table lists around 130,000 distinct CDR3 sequences, around 25% of them singletons, with about a quarter in the top ten. Sample: glioma tissue, nonneoplastic brain tissue, or PBMCs (not recorded which). These receptors all come from a human donor with low-grade glioma or glioblastoma, undergoing nonglioma brain surgery, or in good health (not recorded which). The CDR3 runs from the conserved cysteine through the conserved F or W. D genes are given only for firm matches. For some rows the clone size is stated as once, few or many, or as a class when expanded; others skip it.

>NA|few|TRBV7-8|TRBJ2-1
TGTGCCAGCAGCTTAGTGGCTCCCCTACGTGGCTACAATGAGCAGTTCTTC
CASSLVAPLRGYNEQFF
>NA|few|TRBV2|TRBJ2-1
TGTGCCAGCAGTGAGGGTGGGGGGGCCGGGTACAATGAGCAGTTCTTC
CASSEGGGAGYNEQFF
>NA|NA|TRBV28|TRBJ1-4
TGTGCCAGCAGTTCCTTACAGGGAGGAGATGAAAAACTGTTTTTT
CASSSLQGGDEKLFF
>NA|NA|TRBV2|TRBJ2-2
TGTGCCAGCAGTGAAGGTGACGCCGGGGAGCTGCTTTTT
CASSEGDAGELLF
>NA|many|TRBV27|TRBJ1-1
TGTGCCAGCAGTTTATCGGGGGGCCGCACTGAAGCTTTCTTT
CASSLSGGRTEAFF
>TRBD1|NA|TRBV28|TRBJ1-2
TGTGCCAGCAGTTTAGAGGGGGCCTCCTATGGCTACACCTTC
CASSLEGASYGYTF
>TRBD2|few|TRBV12-3/TRBV12-4|TRBJ2-3
TGTGCCAGCAGCACTGGGACTAGCGGGGATCCATTCACAGATACGCAGTATTTT
CASSTGTSGDPFTDTQYF
>NA|few|TRBV19|TRBJ1-5
TGTGCCAGTAGTATAGATCCAACAGGGTGGGATCAGCCCCAGCATTTT
CASSIDPTGWDQPQHF
>NA|few|TRBV7-8|TRBJ1-2
TGTGCCAGCAGCTTAAGCACGAACTATGGCTACACCTTC
CASSLSTNYGYTF
>TRBD1|NA|TRBV30|TRBJ1-2
TGTGCCTGGGCAACAGGGGGGTCTAACTATGGCTACACCTTC
CAWATGGSNYGYTF
>NA|medium-sized|TRBV6-1|TRBJ2-5
TGTGCCAGCAGCCACCGCGGAGTAGGGGAGACCCAGTACTTC
CASSHRGVGETQYF
>NA|NA|TRBV16|TRBJ1-1
TGTGCCAGCAGCACACGGGGGGGGAACACTGAAGCTTTCTTT
CASSTRGGNTEAFF
>TRBD1|NA|TRBV12-3/TRBV12-4|TRBJ2-3
TGTGCCAGCAGTCGGTGGACAGGGGGGACAGATACGCAGTATTTT
CASSRWTGGTDTQYF
>TRBD1|NA|TRBV29-1|TRBJ1-2
TGCAGCGACCGGACAGGGAACTATGGCTACACCTTC
CSDRTGNYGYTF
>TRBD1|many|TRBV15|TRBJ1-2
TGTGCCACCAGCAGGCAGGGACAGGGGGCGAGGAGGACCTTC
CATSRQGQGARRTF
>TRBD2|NA|TRBV6-4|TRBJ2-1
TGTGCCAGCAGCGCCCTAGCGGGGGGGACCAATGAGCAGTTCTTC
CASSALAGGTNEQFF
>TRBD1|NA|TRBV18|TRBJ1-1
TGTGCCAGCAACCGGGACAGGGAGGGTGAAGCTTTCTTT
CASNRDREGEAFF
>NA|few|TRBV7-9|TRBJ1-1
TGTGCCAGCAGCTCTCCGCGGGGGCGGGGTGATACTGAAGCTTTCTTT
CASSSPRGRGDTEAFF
>NA|few|TRBV20-1|TRBJ2-1
TGCAGTGCTAGAGGAAGAACGCGACAACGAAACAATGAGCAGTTCTTC
CSARGRTRQRNNEQFF
>NA|few|TRBV25-1|TRBJ2-5
TGTGCCAGCAGTGAATATATTCCCCAGGGAAAGTACTTC
CASSEYIPQGKYF
>TRBD1|many|TRBV15|TRBJ1-5
TGTGCCACCAGCAGTGCCGCCGGACAGGGGTTTTTTCAGCCCCAGCATTTT
CATSSAAGQGFFQPQHF
>TRBD2|many|TRBV6-1|TRBJ2-5
TGTGCCAGCAGTACTACTAGCGTCGCAGAGACCCAGTACTTC
CASSTTSVAETQYF